This T cell receptor (beta chain) was identified during a study of blood T cell repertoires in COVID-19. Seattle cases were enrolled at active infection and followed longitudinally. In the authors' methods: Estimation of nucleated cell counts was performed using reference gene primer amplification. Clones were read by immunoSEQ multiplex PCR, and TCRdb kept only the in-frame ones, dropping some. That table supplies the V and J calls and clone size; D and trimming were determined from the DNA. The data show some 180,000 clones, roughly 76% seen once. The germline V gene encodes CDR1 MNHEY and CDR2 SMNVEV (reference sequence). The ends were cut back, 3 bases at V and 4 bases at J, with 13 bases in the middle. This CDR3 is 14 amino acids long.

V and J are TRBV27 and TRBJ2-7, with D perhaps matching TRBD1 (5 bases). The specimen sequenced was peripheral blood. The sequence was collected from a woman between 35 and 50 years old with COVID-19, enrolled during active disease. The CDR3, as DNA: TGTGCCAGCAGTTTGGTGTCCCAGGGTTACGAGCAGTACTTC. It codes for CASSLVSQGYEQYF.